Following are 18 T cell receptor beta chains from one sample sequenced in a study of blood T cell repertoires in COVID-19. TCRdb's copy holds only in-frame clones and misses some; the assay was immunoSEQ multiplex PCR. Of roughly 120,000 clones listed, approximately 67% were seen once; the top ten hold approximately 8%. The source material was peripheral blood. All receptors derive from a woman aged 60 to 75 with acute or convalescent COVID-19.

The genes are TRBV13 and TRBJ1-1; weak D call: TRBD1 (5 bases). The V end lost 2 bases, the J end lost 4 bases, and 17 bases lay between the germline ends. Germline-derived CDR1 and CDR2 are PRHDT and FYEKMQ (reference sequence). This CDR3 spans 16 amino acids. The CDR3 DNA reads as TGTGCCAGCAGCTTATGGTCCGGGGGATGGGTCACTGAAGCTTTCTTT. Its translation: CASSLWSGGWVTEAFF.

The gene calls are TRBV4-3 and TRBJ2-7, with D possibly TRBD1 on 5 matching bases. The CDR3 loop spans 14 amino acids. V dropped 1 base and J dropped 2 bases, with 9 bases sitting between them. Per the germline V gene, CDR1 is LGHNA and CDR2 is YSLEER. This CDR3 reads CASSQGRGAYEQYF. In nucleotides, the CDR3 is TGCGCCAGCAGCCAAGGTAGGGGCGCCTACGAGCAGTACTTC.

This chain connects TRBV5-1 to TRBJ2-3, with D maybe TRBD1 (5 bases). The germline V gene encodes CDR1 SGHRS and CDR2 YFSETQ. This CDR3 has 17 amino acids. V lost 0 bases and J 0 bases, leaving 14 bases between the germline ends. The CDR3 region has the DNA TGCGCCAGCAGCTTGGGCAGGGCTGGGGATAGCACAGATACGCAGTATTTT. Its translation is CASSLGRAGDSTDTQYF.

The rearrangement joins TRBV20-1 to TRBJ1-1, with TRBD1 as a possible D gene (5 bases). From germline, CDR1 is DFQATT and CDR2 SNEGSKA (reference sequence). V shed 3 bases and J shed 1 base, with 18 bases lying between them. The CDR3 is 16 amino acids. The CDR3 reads CSASPPLGHGNTEAFF. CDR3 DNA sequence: TGCAGTGCTAGTCCCCCTCTTGGACACGGGAACACTGAAGCTTTCTTT.

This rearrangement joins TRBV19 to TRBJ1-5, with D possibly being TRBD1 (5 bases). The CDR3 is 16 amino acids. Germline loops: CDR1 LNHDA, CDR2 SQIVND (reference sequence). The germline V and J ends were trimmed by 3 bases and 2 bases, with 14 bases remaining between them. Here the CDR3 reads CASSIARRGGNQPQHF. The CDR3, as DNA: TGTGCCAGTAGTATTGCACGGAGGGGCGGCAATCAGCCCCAGCATTTT.

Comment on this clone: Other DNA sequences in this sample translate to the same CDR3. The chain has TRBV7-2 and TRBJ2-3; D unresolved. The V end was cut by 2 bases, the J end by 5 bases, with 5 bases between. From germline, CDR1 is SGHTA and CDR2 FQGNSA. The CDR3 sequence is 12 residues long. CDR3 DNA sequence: TGTGCCAGCAGCTTACTCGTAGATACGCAGTATTTT. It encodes CASSLLVDTQYF. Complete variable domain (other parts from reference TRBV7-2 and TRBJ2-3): GAGVSQSPSNKVTEKGKDVELRCDPISGHTALYWYRQSLGQGLEFLIYFQGNSAPDKSGLPSDRFSAERTGGSVSTLTIQRTQQEDSAVYLCASSLLVDTQYFGPGTRLTVL.

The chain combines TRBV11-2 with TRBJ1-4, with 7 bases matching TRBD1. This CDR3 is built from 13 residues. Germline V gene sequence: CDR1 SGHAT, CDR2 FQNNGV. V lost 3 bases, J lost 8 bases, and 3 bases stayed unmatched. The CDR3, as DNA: TGTGCCAGCAGCTTGGGGACAGAGGAAAAACTGTTTTTT. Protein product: CASSLGTEEKLFF.

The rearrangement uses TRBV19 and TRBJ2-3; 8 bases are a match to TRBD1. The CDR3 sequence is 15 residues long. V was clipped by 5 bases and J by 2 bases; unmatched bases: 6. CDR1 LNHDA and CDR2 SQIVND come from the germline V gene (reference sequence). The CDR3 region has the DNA TGTGCCAGTAGTCCTCGACAGGGGCTCACAGATACGCAGTATTTT. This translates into CASSPRQGLTDTQYF.

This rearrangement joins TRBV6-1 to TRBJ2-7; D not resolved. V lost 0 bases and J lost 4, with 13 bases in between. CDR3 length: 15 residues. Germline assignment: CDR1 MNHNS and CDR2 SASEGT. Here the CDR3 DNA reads TGTGCCAGCAGTGAAGCGGTACAGTGGGTTTACGAGCAGTACTTC. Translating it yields CASSEAVQWVYEQYF.

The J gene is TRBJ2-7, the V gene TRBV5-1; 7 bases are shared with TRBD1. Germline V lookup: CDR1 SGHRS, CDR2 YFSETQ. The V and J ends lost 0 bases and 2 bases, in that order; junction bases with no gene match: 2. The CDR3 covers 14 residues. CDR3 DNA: TGCGCCAGCAGCTTGGAAGGGACAGCCTACGAGCAGTACTTC. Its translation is CASSLEGTAYEQYF.

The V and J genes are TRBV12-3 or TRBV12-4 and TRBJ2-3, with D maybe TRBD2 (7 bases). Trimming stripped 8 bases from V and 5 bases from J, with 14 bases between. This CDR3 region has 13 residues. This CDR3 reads CASGGGEGDTQYF. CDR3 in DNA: TGTGCCAGCGGGGGGGGCGAAGGAGATACGCAGTATTTT.

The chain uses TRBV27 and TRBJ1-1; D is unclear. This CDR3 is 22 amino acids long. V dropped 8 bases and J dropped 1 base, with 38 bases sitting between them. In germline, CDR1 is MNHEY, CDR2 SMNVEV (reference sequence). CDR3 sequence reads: CASGSEIYHSLSPTEGNTEAFF. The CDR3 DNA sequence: TGTGCCAGCGGGAGTGAAATTTACCACTCTCTTTCCCCGACCGAGGGGAACACTGAAGCTTTCTTT.

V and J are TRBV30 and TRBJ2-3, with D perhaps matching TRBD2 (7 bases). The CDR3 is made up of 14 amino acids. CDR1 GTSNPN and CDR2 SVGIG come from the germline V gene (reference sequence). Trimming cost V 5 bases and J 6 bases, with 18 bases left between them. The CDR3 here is CAWYRGGAGDTQYF. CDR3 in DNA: TGTGCCTGGTATAGGGGGGGGGCAGGCGATACGCAGTATTTT.

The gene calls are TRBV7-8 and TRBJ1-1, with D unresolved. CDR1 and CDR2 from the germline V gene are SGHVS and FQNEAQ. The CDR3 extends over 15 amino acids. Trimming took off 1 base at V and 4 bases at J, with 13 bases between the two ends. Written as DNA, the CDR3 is TGTGCCAGCAGCTTAGTACCGGGGATGGGCACTGAAGCTTTCTTT. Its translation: CASSLVPGMGTEAFF.

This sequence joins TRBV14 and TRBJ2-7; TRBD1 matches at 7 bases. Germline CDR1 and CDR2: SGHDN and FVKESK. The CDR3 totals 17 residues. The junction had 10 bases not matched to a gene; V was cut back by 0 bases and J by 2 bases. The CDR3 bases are TGTGCCAGCAGCCAAGAATCTGAGGGGGCCCTTGCCTACGAGCAGTACTTC. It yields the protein CASSQESEGALAYEQYF. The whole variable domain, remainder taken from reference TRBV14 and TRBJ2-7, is EAGVTQFPSHSVIEKGQTVTLRCDPISGHDNLYWYRRVMGKEIKFLLHFVKESKQDESGMPNNRFLAERTGGTYSTLKVQPAELEDSGVYFCASSQESEGALAYEQYFGPGTRLTVT.

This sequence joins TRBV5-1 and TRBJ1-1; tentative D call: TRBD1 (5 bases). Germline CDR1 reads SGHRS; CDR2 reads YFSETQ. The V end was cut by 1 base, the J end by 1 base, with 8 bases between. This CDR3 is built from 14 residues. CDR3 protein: CASSLSTGNTEAFF. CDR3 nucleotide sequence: TGCGCCAGCAGCTTGAGTACAGGGAACACTGAAGCTTTCTTT.

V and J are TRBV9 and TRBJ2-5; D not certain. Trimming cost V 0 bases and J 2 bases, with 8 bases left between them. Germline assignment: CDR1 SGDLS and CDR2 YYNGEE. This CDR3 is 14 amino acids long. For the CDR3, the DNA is TGTGCCAGCAGCGTAGGCGGCAGACAAGAGACCCAGTACTTC. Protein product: CASSVGGRQETQYF. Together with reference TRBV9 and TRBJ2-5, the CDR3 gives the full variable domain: DSGVTQTPKHLITATGQRVTLRCSPRSGDLSVYWYQQSLDQGLQFLIQYYNGEERAKGNILERFSAQQFPDLHSELNLSSLELGDSALYFCASSVGGRQETQYFGPGTRLLVL.

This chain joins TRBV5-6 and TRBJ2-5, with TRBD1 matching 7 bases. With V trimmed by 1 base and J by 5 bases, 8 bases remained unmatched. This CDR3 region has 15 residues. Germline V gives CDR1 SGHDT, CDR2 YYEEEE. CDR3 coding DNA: TGTGCCAGCAGCTTGAATCCCCAAGGGGGCGAGACCCAGTACTTC. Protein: CASSLNPQGGETQYF.